This T cell receptor (beta chain) was found in a study of CD8+CD57+ T cells in acquired aplastic anemia. Study as a whole: The DNA of sorted CD4+ and CD8+ cells averaged 3.2 ug. Mean read depth for CD4+ cells from healthy donors was about 9.9 million.

As for this clonotype: The antigen remains unidentified.

The study profiled TCR beta VDJ and CDR3 using genomic DNA as template. TCRdb recomputed calls from the reads with MiXCR, one row per CDR3 protein. This table holds about 190,000 distinct CDR3 sequences, 50% to 55% found once. With 5 bases removed from V and 3 bases from J, the gap between germline ends came to 17 bases. The CDR3 extends over 15 amino acids. Germline CDR1 and CDR2: MNHEY and SVGEGT. Study findings and constraints: Patients showed no significant difference from controls in CD8+ Simpson's diversity. Researchers report that around 29 CD8+ CDR3 sequences appeared in both patients and controls.

The sample was sorted CD4+, CD8+, or CD8+CD57+ T cells (not recorded which) from PBMCs. The chain joins TRBV6-2 or TRBV6-3 to TRBJ2-7; D is tentatively TRBD1 or TRBD2 (6 bases each). The TCR originated in a human donor in good health, serving as a control. The CDR3 DNA is TGTGCCAGCAGTGAAGGGGGAGGACGTTACTACGAGCAGTACTTC. Protein: CASSEGGGRYYEQYF.